The 28 T cell receptor beta chains below come from one sample, sequenced in a study of T cell changes during pregnancy in multiple sclerosis. TCRdb keeps only in-frame clones here, not all; method: immunoSEQ multiplex PCR. The data hold about 40,000 clones, with about 94% observed a single time. The specimen comprised peripheral blood, sampled in the third trimester of pregnancy. These receptors were taken from a female donor with multiple sclerosis, enrolled in a pregnancy study.

This clone appeared a single time. The chain recombines TRBV4-1 with TRBJ2-2; 11 bases agree with TRBD2. Germline loops: CDR1 MGHRA, CDR2 YSYEKL. V dropped 1 base and J dropped 7; count of bases not matched to a gene: 5. This CDR3 spans 16 amino acids. This chain's CDR3 is CASSQVAGGPNGELFF. The CDR3 DNA follows: TGCGCCAGCAGCCAAGTAGCGGGGGGGCCGAACGGGGAGCTGTTTTTT.

The rearrangement uses TRBV4-1 and TRBJ2-5, with TRBD1 as a possible D gene (5 bases). The CDR3 consists of 15 residues. V lost 0 bases and J 3 bases, leaving 11 bases between the germline ends. The germline V gene has CDR1 MGHRA and CDR2 YSYEKL. The CDR3 DNA reads TGCGCCAGCAGCCAAGACGGGCTCAGGGAAGAGACCCAGTACTTC. Protein product: CASSQDGLREETQYF.

This clone showed up just once. The rearrangement joins TRBV2 to TRBJ1-1, with a weak D call TRBD1 (5 bases). The CDR3 is 14 residues long. Looked up from germline, CDR1 is SNHLY and CDR2 is FYNNEI. Trimming left V 5 bases short and J 0 bases short, with 10 bases between. The CDR3 bases are TGTGCCAGCAGTTACACAGGCATGAACACTGAAGCTTTCTTT. This sequence encodes CASSYTGMNTEAFF.

This chain uses TRBV18 with TRBJ2-7; 10 nucleotides align to TRBD1. J gave up 2 bases and V 4 bases, and 8 bases lay outside the gene matches. The germline CDR1 and CDR2 sequences are KGHSH and LQKENI. This CDR3 is 16 amino acids long. DNA for the CDR3: TGTGCCAGCTCACGAAAGACCGGGACAGGGGCCTACGAGCAGTACTTC. Residues: CASSRKTGTGAYEQYF.

The V call is TRBV6-1, the J call TRBJ1-2; a possible D gene is TRBD1 (5 bases). The ends were cut back, 6 bases at V and 3 bases at J, with 11 bases in the middle. The CDR3 totals 13 residues. Germline V gene data show CDR1 as MNHNS and CDR2 as SASEGT. The CDR3 here is CASRATEDYGYTF. The CDR3 nucleotides are TGTGCCAGCAGGGCGACAGAGGACTATGGCTACACCTTC.

This rearrangement joins TRBV4-3 to TRBJ1-1, with 7 bases that match TRBD1. The length of the CDR3 is 16 residues. The J segment lost 1 base and the V segment lost 1 base, leaving 6 bases of the junction unmatched. The germline gives CDR1 LGHNA, CDR2 YSLEER. The CDR3, as DNA: TGCGCCAGCAGCCAAGTAGGGGGCCTGGGGAACACTGAAGCTTTCTTT. Encoded protein: CASSQVGGLGNTEAFF.

In the case of this clone: Other DNA sequences within the sample encode an identical CDR3. The V call is TRBV9, the J call TRBJ2-7; TRBD2 matches 14 bases. Trimming at V came to 1 base and at J to 7 bases, leaving 4 bases not matched to a gene. The V gene's germline CDR1 is SGDLS and CDR2 YYNGEE. This CDR3 has 15 amino acids. The DNA for the CDR3 is TGTGCCAGCAGCGTATCGGGACTAGCGGGAGAGGAGCAGTACTTC. Its translation is CASSVSGLAGEEQYF.

The chain has TRBV7-9 and TRBJ1-3; weak D call: TRBD1 (5 bases). Germline V gene sequence: CDR1 SEHNR, CDR2 FQNEAQ (reference sequence). The CDR3 spans 15 residues. The V gene lost 3 bases and the J gene lost 0 bases, with 9 bases spanning the gap. The CDR3, as DNA: TGTGCCAGCAGCTTCGACAGAGTCTCTGGAAACACCATATATTTT. Translation: CASSFDRVSGNTIYF. Based on the CDR3 plus reference TRBV7-9 and TRBJ1-3, the full variable domain is DTGVSQNPRHKITKRGQNVTFRCDPISEHNRLYWYRQTLGQGPEFLTYFQNEAQLEKSRLLSDRFSAERPKGSFSTLEIQRTEQGDSAMYLCASSFDRVSGNTIYFGEGSWLTVV.

The chain couples TRBV29-1 to TRBJ1-1; D is possibly TRBD1 (6 bases). Between the trimmed V and J ends, which lost 4 bases and 4 bases, there was a span of 16 bases. Germline CDR1 and CDR2: SQVTM and ANQGSEA. There are 14 residues in the CDR3. The CDR3 DNA is TGCAGCGTTGTAGTTCGGGCAGGGGTCACTGAAGCTTTCTTT. Translating gives CSVVVRAGVTEAFF.

In its sample, this clone was seen a few times. The chain links TRBV6-1 to TRBJ2-7; 9 nucleotides align to TRBD2. V lost 6 bases, J lost 3 bases, and 3 bases stayed unmatched. The length of the CDR3 is 13 residues. Looked up from germline, CDR1 is MNHNS and CDR2 is SASEGT. As DNA, the CDR3 is TGTGCCAGCAGGACTAGCGGAAACTACGAGCAGTACTTC. It yields the protein CASRTSGNYEQYF.

The chain has TRBV6-1 and TRBJ2-1; D is uncertain. The CDR3 consists of 14 residues. Between the trimmed V and J ends, which lost 7 bases and 0 bases, there was a span of 10 bases. The germline gives CDR1 MNHNS, CDR2 SASEGT. CDR3 residues: CASKNLSSYNEQFF. The CDR3, as DNA: TGTGCCAGCAAGAACTTGAGCTCCTACAATGAGCAGTTCTTC.

The CDR3 coding sequence is TGTGCCAGCAGCCCGGACAGGGGCCGGGGCTACACCTTC. As protein: CASSPDRGRGYTF. V and J are TRBV6-4 and TRBJ1-2, with 9 nucleotides matching TRBD1. CDR1 MRHNA and CDR2 SNTAGT come from the germline V gene. The CDR3 loop spans 13 amino acids. V was pared by 6 bases and J by 8 bases, with 7 bases of the junction left unmatched.

This rearrangement joins TRBV27 to TRBJ1-2, with no clear D. V was clipped by 2 bases and J by 1 base, with 17 bases between them. CDR3 size: 17 residues. Germline V gene lookup returns CDR1 MNHEY and CDR2 SMNVEV (reference sequence). DNA of the CDR3: TGTGCCAGCAGTTTAGGATTTGGGCAGGCCCATAACTATGGCTACACCTTC. Amino acids: CASSLGFGQAHNYGYTF.

The chain couples TRBV5-1 to TRBJ2-7, with 7 nucleotides matching TRBD1. The CDR3 is 14 residues long. Germline loops: CDR1 SGHRS, CDR2 YFSETQ. Trimming at V came to 4 bases and at J to 4 bases, leaving 8 bases not matched to a gene. CDR3 residues: CASSRDREQYEQYF. The CDR3, as DNA: TGCGCCAGCAGCCGCGACAGGGAGCAGTACGAGCAGTACTTC. The full variable domain, with the rest looked up from reference TRBV5-1 and TRBJ2-7, is KAGVTQTPRYLIKTRGQQVTLSCSPISGHRSVSWYQQTPGQGLQFLFEYFSETQRNKGNFPGRFSGRQFSNSRSEMNVSTLELGDSALYLCASSRDREQYEQYFGPGTRLTVT.

The CDR3 nucleotides are TGTGCCAGCTCTTTAGGAGCGCTTAGCCTATACACAGATACGCAGTATTTT. Translating gives CASSLGALSLYTDTQYF. The chain links TRBV5-4 to TRBJ2-3; D unclear. Germline CDR1 reads SGHNT; CDR2 reads YYREEE (reference sequence). There are 17 residues in the CDR3. V lost 7 bases, J lost 2 bases, and 23 bases lay in between.

The rearrangement uses TRBV2 and TRBJ2-1; 8 nucleotides line up with TRBD2. V shed 0 bases and J 6 bases; nucleotides not matched to a gene: 7. The germline CDR1 and CDR2 sequences are SNHLY and FYNNEI. The CDR3 covers 16 residues. CDR3 in DNA: TGTGCCAGCAGTGAAGCTCCGGGACTAGGTCGCAATGAGCAGTTCTTC. Translation gives CASSEAPGLGRNEQFF.

In DNA, the CDR3 is TGTGCCAGCAGCCCGGGACTAGCCTTTAGTACGCAGTATTTT. Its translation: CASSPGLAFSTQYF. The gene calls are TRBV11-3 and TRBJ2-3, with 9 bases matching TRBD2. V was pared by 5 bases and J by 8 bases, with 8 bases of the junction left unmatched. The CDR3 runs to 14 residues. The germline CDR1 and CDR2 sequences are SGHNT and YENEEA.

The chain couples TRBV4-1 to TRBJ2-1, with a weak D call TRBD2 (6 bases). V was pared by 3 bases and J by 7 bases, with 13 bases between. The germline V gene has CDR1 MGHRA and CDR2 YSYEKL. The CDR3 has 14 residues. CDR3 coding DNA: TGCGCCAGCAGCCAGCGGAGGGGCGGGAATGAGCAGTTCTTC. Translation: CASSQRRGGNEQFF.

The chain links TRBV19 to TRBJ1-1, with TRBD1 matching over 9 bases. The CDR3 consists of 15 residues. Germline V gene sequence: CDR1 LNHDA, CDR2 SQIVND (reference sequence). Trimming took 5 bases from V and 0 from J; bases not matched to a gene: 4. The CDR3 sequence is CASSVGQGMNTEAFF. The CDR3 DNA is TGTGCCAGTAGTGTGGGACAGGGAATGAACACTGAAGCTTTCTTT.

V gene TRBV27 combines with J gene TRBJ2-2, with 10 bases identical to TRBD1. V lost 5 bases and J lost 4; bases outside the gene matches: 4. Germline V gene lookup returns CDR1 MNHEY and CDR2 SMNVEV (reference sequence). The CDR3 has 15 amino acids. CDR3 DNA sequence: TGTGCCAGCAGTCCCTGGGACAGGGGCACCGGGGAGCTGTTTTTT. Translation gives CASSPWDRGTGELFF.

The gene calls are TRBV19 and TRBJ1-6; D ambiguous. The CDR3 is made up of 14 amino acids. The germline gives CDR1 LNHDA, CDR2 SQIVND (reference sequence). V was cut by 3 bases and J by 5 bases, with 8 bases left in between. CDR3: CASSISPDNSPLHF. Here the CDR3 DNA reads TGTGCCAGTAGTATCTCCCCCGATAATTCACCCCTCCACTTT.

The chain joins TRBV6-1 to TRBJ1-2, with 8 bases matching TRBD1. This CDR3 is built from 13 residues. Germline CDR1 MNHNS, CDR2 SASEGT. V was pared by 5 bases and J by 4 bases, with 3 bases of the junction left unmatched. For the CDR3, the DNA is TGTGCCAGCAGTCCCGACAGGGGCTATGGCTACACCTTC. Translation gives CASSPDRGYGYTF.

The chain has TRBV9 and TRBJ2-3; 10 nucleotides align to TRBD2. The CDR3 runs 15 residues. CDR1 and CDR2 from the germline V gene are SGDLS and YYNGEE. The V segment lost 4 bases and the J segment 5 bases; nucleotides outside the gene matches: 7. In nucleotides, the CDR3 is TGTGCCAGCAGCACCAGGGGACTAGCGATAGATACGCAGTATTTT. It codes for CASSTRGLAIDTQYF. Based on the CDR3 plus reference TRBV9 and TRBJ2-3, the full variable domain is DSGVTQTPKHLITATGQRVTLRCSPRSGDLSVYWYQQSLDQGLQFLIQYYNGEERAKGNILERFSAQQFPDLHSELNLSSLELGDSALYFCASSTRGLAIDTQYFGPGTRLTVL.

The rearrangement joins TRBV13 to TRBJ2-5, with a weak D call TRBD2 (6 bases). V was trimmed by 5 bases and J by 4 bases, leaving 11 bases between them. The CDR3 consists of 13 residues. Germline V lookup: CDR1 PRHDT, CDR2 FYEKMQ (reference sequence). CDR3 residues: CASSVLGGETQYF. As DNA, the CDR3 is TGTGCCAGCAGCGTACTCGGGGGAGAGACCCAGTACTTC.

The chain combines TRBV5-6 with TRBJ1-1; D is ambiguous. The CDR3 runs to 11 residues. Germline CDR1 is SGHDT and CDR2 is YYEEEE. Between the trimmed V and J ends, which lost 4 bases and 7 bases, there was a span of 8 bases. CDR3 coding DNA: TGTGCCAGCAGCGGTGGCAGTGAAGCTTTCTTT. Translation: CASSGGSEAFF.

The J gene is TRBJ2-3, the V gene TRBV5-1; 8 bases match TRBD2. The CDR3 consists of 14 residues. With 4 bases clipped from V and 5 bases from J, the junction kept 6 bases outside the gene matches. Germline V lookup: CDR1 SGHRS, CDR2 YFSETQ. Here the CDR3 DNA reads TGCGCCAGCAGCCCATTACTAGCGGAAGATACGCAGTATTTT. Residues: CASSPLLAEDTQYF.

The chain uses TRBV10-3 and TRBJ1-6; D gene uncertain. V was shortened by 9 bases and J by 10 bases, with 16 bases between the two germline ends. The CDR3 is 13 amino acids. CDR1 ENHRY and CDR2 SYGVKD come from the germline V gene. Here the CDR3 DNA reads TGTGCCATACAAACCCAAACCGGGTCACCCCTCCACTTT. This codes for CAIQTQTGSPLHF.

Comments on this clone: Sequence at one end of the junction differs from germline and may be a read error. The V and J genes are TRBV30 and TRBJ1-4, with TRBD1 identical over 7 bases. The CDR3 runs 11 residues. Germline V gives CDR1 GTSNPN, CDR2 SVGIG (reference sequence). DNA for the CDR3: TGTGCCTGGAGTGTAAGGACAGGCTTAGGTTTT. Protein sequence: CAWSVRTGLGF.